This TCR beta chain came from a study of cytomegalovirus exposure and HLA in healthy donors. With respect to this clone: Its target is not known.

The PCR ran on 60 Vbeta and 13 Jbeta primers. The protocol was immunoSEQ multiplex PCR, while the TCRdb copy is restricted to in-frame clones and leaves out a portion. The repertoire includes some 150,000 clones, more than 65% of them detected once, and around 5.4% sits in the top ten. The CDR3 is made up of 15 amino acids. Germline CDR1 reads SGHKS; CDR2 reads YYEKEE (reference sequence). Trimming removed 0 bases at V and 4 bases at J, with 14 bases between. Findings and limits, study-wide: The study flagged 150 to 200 TCR beta chains as cytomegalovirus-associated.

Specimen: PBMCs. The clonotype comes from a young man in good health and CMV-seropositive. The chain is built from TRBV5-5 and TRBJ2-7; the D is unclear. Here the CDR3 reads CASSLEEHPAYEQYF. The CDR3 DNA reads as TGTGCCAGCAGCTTGGAGGAGCACCCGGCGTACGAGCAGTACTTC.